Below are 21 T cell receptor beta chains sequenced from a single sample in a study of T cells in Graves' hyperthyroidism and ophthalmopathy. Amplified regions were TCR beta CDR3 sequences from RNA transcripts. When the TCR CDR3 underwent first-round RT-PCR, the HTBI primer set was used. TCRdb reanalysed the multiplex PCR reads using MiXCR and keeps one entry per CDR3 protein. This sample has about 200,000 distinct CDR3 sequences, with under 20% found just once. Sequencing input: blood. The receptors were gathered from a man aged 50-60 years with Graves' hyperthyroidism.

J is TRBJ1-1 and V is TRBV20-1, with TRBD1 matching over 11 bases. Looked up from germline, CDR1 is DFQATT and CDR2 is SNEGSKA (reference sequence). The CDR3 length is 15 residues. Trimming at V came to 6 bases and at J to 3 bases, leaving 9 bases not matched to a gene. This chain's CDR3 is CSAPGQGAWYTEAFF. As DNA, the CDR3 is TGCAGTGCCCCCGGACAGGGGGCTTGGTACACTGAAGCTTTCTTT.

In its sample, this clonotype was seen many times. The chain employs TRBV30 and TRBJ2-3, with a tentative D call TRBD2 (6 bases). Germline values: CDR1 GTSNPN, CDR2 SVGIG (reference sequence). The CDR3 runs to 13 residues. V was shortened by 5 bases and J by 5 bases, with 14 bases between the two germline ends. The CDR3 nucleotides read TGTGCCTGGGGGGTTAAAGCGGGAGATACGCAGTATTTT. Protein: CAWGVKAGDTQYF.

This rearrangement joins TRBV24-1 to TRBJ1-4; D unclear. Trimming took 11 bases from V and 7 from J, leaving 16 bases between them. Germline values: CDR1 KGHDR, CDR2 SFDVKD. The CDR3 sequence is 13 residues long. The CDR3 sequence is CAIWASRSEKLFF. The CDR3, as DNA: TGTGCCATCTGGGCCTCCCGGTCTGAAAAACTGTTTTTT.

This clonotype was counted at least ten times. The J gene is TRBJ2-5, the V gene TRBV7-2; 13 positions match TRBD2. Unmatched junction bases numbered 14, after V lost 5 bases and J lost 5 bases. Germline V gene sequence: CDR1 SGHTA, CDR2 FQGNSA. There are 18 residues in the CDR3. The chain's CDR3 is CASSPQPGTSGIVETQYF. The CDR3 bases are TGTGCCAGCAGCCCTCAACCCGGGACTAGCGGGATTGTGGAGACCCAGTACTTC.

A few counts support this clonotype. The rearrangement joins TRBV4-3 to TRBJ2-2; 7 bases fit TRBD1. This CDR3 is built from 16 residues. Germline V lookup: CDR1 LGHNA, CDR2 YSLEER. With 1 base clipped from V and 1 base from J, the junction kept 3 bases outside the gene matches. The CDR3 nucleotides read TGCGCCAGCAGCCAAGTCTGGACAGGGAACACCGGGGAGCTGTTTTTT. Its translation is CASSQVWTGNTGELFF.

Concerning this clonotype: A single base separates this from a much larger clone, so it may be a read error. This chain connects TRBV28 to TRBJ2-7; maybe TRBD2 (6 bases). Germline assignment: CDR1 MDHEN and CDR2 SYDVKM. This CDR3 contains 14 residues. The V end was cut by 6 bases, the J end by 8 bases, with 20 bases between. The DNA for the CDR3 is TGTGCCAGCAGGCCAATAAGACTAGTTACGAAGCAGTACTTC. This sequence encodes CASRPIRLVTKQYF.

There are many counts of this clonotype. V usage is TRBV5-1 and J usage is TRBJ1-2; D perhaps matches TRBD1 (5 bases). V shed 1 base and J shed 0 bases, with 16 bases lying between them. The V gene's germline CDR1 is SGHRS and CDR2 YFSETQ. CDR3 length equals 17 residues. CDR3: CASSLNPGRRANYGYTF. As DNA, the CDR3 is TGCGCCAGCAGCTTGAATCCGGGACGGAGAGCTAACTATGGCTACACCTTC.

The chain links TRBV20-1 to TRBJ2-7; TRBD2 aligns across 7 bases. The V segment lost 3 bases and the J segment 7 bases; nucleotides outside the gene matches: 12. From germline, CDR1 is DFQATT and CDR2 SNEGSKA (reference sequence). There are 14 residues in the CDR3. In nucleotides, the CDR3 is TGCAGTGCTAGTTTAGCGGGTTTCGCGGGGGAGCAGTACTTC. Encoded protein: CSASLAGFAGEQYF.

V usage is TRBV4-2 and J usage is TRBJ2-7; the D gene is possibly TRBD2 (6 bases). Germline lookup yields CDR1 LGHNA and CDR2 YNFKEQ. The V end was cut by 2 bases, the J end by 4 bases, with 24 bases between. The CDR3 is 18 residues long. In DNA, the CDR3 is TGTGCCAGCAGCCAAACCGACAGAGGGACTGCCTCGGGTTACGAGCAGTACTTC. Its translation is CASSQTDRGTASGYEQYF.

This clonotype turned up a few times. The rearrangement links TRBV4-1 to TRBJ2-2; 8 bases agree with TRBD1. The germline V gene has CDR1 MGHRA and CDR2 YSYEKL. V was pared by 1 base and J by 6 bases, with 10 bases of the junction left unmatched. This CDR3 region has 17 residues. In DNA, the CDR3 is TGCGCCAGCAGCCAAGGGCGGACAGGGCGTAGGGCCGGGGAGCTGTTTTTT. This gives the protein CASSQGRTGRRAGELFF.

Many counts were recorded for this clonotype. The rearrangement uses TRBV13 and TRBJ2-3, with 11 bases aligning to TRBD2. The CDR3 covers 14 residues. The ends lost 5 bases at V and 4 bases at J; junction bases unmatched: 2. The V gene's germline CDR1 is PRHDT and CDR2 FYEKMQ (reference sequence). The CDR3 bases are TGTGCCAGCAGCCCGGGACTAGCGGCAGATACGCAGTATTTT. Amino acids: CASSPGLAADTQYF. Together with reference TRBV13 and TRBJ2-3, the CDR3 gives the full variable domain: AAGVIQSPRHLIKEKRETATLKCYPIPRHDTVYWYQQGPGQDPQFLISFYEKMQSDKGSIPDRFSAQQFSDYHSELNMSSLELGDSALYFCASSPGLAADTQYFGPGTRLTVL.

This clonotype showed up many times. The gene calls are TRBV7-2 and TRBJ2-3, with a tentative D call TRBD2 (6 bases). The CDR3 runs to 14 residues. Trimming left V 3 bases short and J 2 bases short, with 9 bases between. Germline loops: CDR1 SGHTA, CDR2 FQGNSA. The CDR3, as DNA: TGTGCCAGCAGCTTCCGGACTACCACAGATACGCAGTATTTT. It codes for CASSFRTTTDTQYF.

This clonotype was detected only a few times. The gene calls are TRBV29-1 and TRBJ1-1; D is undetermined. The CDR3 loop spans 11 amino acids. Deletions cut 5 bases from V and 8 bases from J, with 12 bases between. Germline V gene sequence: CDR1 SQVTM, CDR2 ANQGSEA. The CDR3 coding sequence is TGCAGCGTTCACAGCGTATCAGAAGCTTTCTTT. Translating it yields CSVHSVSEAFF.

The CDR3, as DNA: TGCAGCGTTGATGCACAGGGAACAGATACGCAGTATTTT. Translating it yields CSVDAQGTDTQYF. V gene TRBV29-1 combines with J gene TRBJ2-3; tentative D call: TRBD1 (6 bases). Trimming removed 3 bases from V and 3 bases from J, with 10 bases in between. Germline values: CDR1 SQVTM, CDR2 ANQGSEA. The CDR3 is 13 residues long.

This clonotype was seen only a few times. V is TRBV9 and J is TRBJ2-1; 13 bases align to TRBD2. The V gene end was trimmed by 0 bases and the J gene end by 13 bases; junction bases not matched to a gene: 4. Germline values: CDR1 SGDLS, CDR2 YYNGEE. This CDR3 has 14 amino acids. This chain's CDR3 is CASSVAPGLAGQFF. In nucleotides, the CDR3 is TGTGCCAGCAGCGTAGCCCCGGGACTAGCGGGACAGTTCTTC.

In its sample, this clonotype was seen many times. This rearrangement joins TRBV29-1 to TRBJ2-1; either TRBD1 or TRBD2 may supply D (5 bases each). In germline, CDR1 is SQVTM, CDR2 ANQGSEA. The ends were cut back, 5 bases at V and 7 bases at J, with 36 bases in the middle. This CDR3 region has 20 residues. DNA for the CDR3: TGCAGCGTTATCGTTCGGGCTTGGTTCGGGGACCGTAGACTTGAGAATGAGCAGTTCTTC. This gives the protein CSVIVRAWFGDRRLENEQFF.

The gene calls are TRBV25-1 and TRBJ2-3, with D perhaps matching TRBD2 (5 bases). The length of the CDR3 is 16 residues. V lost 5 bases, J lost 1 base, and 16 bases lay in between. Looked up from germline, CDR1 is MGHDK and CDR2 is SYGVNS. The CDR3 sequence is CASSRRRRPGTDTQYF. For the CDR3, the DNA is TGTGCCAGCAGTAGAAGGAGGCGGCCAGGCACAGATACGCAGTATTTT.

CDR3 bases: TGTGCCAGCAGCCAAGACCCGGGACAGGGGGCTCACGAGCAGTACTTC. This translates into CASSQDPGQGAHEQYF. The genes are TRBV3-1 and TRBJ2-7, with 12 nucleotides matching TRBD1. This CDR3 comprises 16 residues. Germline lookup yields CDR1 LGHDT and CDR2 YNNKEL (reference sequence). J was trimmed by 5 bases and V by 0 bases; bases with no gene match: 5.

The chain carries TRBV12-3 or TRBV12-4 and TRBJ2-6; TRBD1 is a possible D gene (5 bases). V was shortened by 5 bases and J by 4 bases, with 9 bases between the two germline ends. CDR3 length equals 14 residues. Written as DNA, the CDR3 is TGTGCCAGCAGTCTGACAGCAGGGGCCAACGTCCTGACTTTC. Its protein is CASSLTAGANVLTF.

This clonotype was observed many times. The chain carries TRBV3-1 and TRBJ2-3; no clear D gene. Germline CDR1 reads LGHDT; CDR2 reads YNNKEL (reference sequence). V gave up 4 bases and J gave up 2 bases, with 10 bases separating them. CDR3 length: 14 amino acids. Written as DNA, the CDR3 is TGTGCCAGCAGCCCGGACCCTTCCACAGATACGCAGTATTTT. Translating gives CASSPDPSTDTQYF.

This clonotype was observed a few times. V and J are TRBV20-1 and TRBJ2-1, with 10 bases identical to TRBD2. After removal of 4 bases from V and 6 bases from J, the junction contained 6 bases not matched to a gene. Germline values: CDR1 DFQATT, CDR2 SNEGSKA (reference sequence). The CDR3 covers 14 residues. CDR3 residues: CSATGLAVSNEQFF. The CDR3 DNA reads as TGCAGTGCTACCGGACTAGCGGTCTCCAATGAGCAGTTCTTC.